The subject of this entry is one T cell receptor beta chain. This sample is part of a study of early stage breast cancer tumors. Each sample had two DNA replicates, 0.45 to 0.65 ug blood or roughly 1.4 ug tissue. Generated by immunoSEQ multiplex PCR, the TCRdb table keeps only in-frame clones and is missing some. The sample lists more than 60,000 clones, more than 65% occurring once. This sequence was found in a person between 55 and 69 years old with breast cancer. Source material: blood.

Written as DNA, the CDR3 is TGTGCCAGCAGTTCACGGACCCCCGGGGAGCTGTTTTTT. Encoded protein: CASSSRTPGELFF. The chain joins TRBV6-5 to TRBJ2-2; D ambiguous. Trimming stripped 4 bases from V and 6 bases from J, with 9 bases between. CDR1 and CDR2 from the germline V gene are MNHEY and SVGAGI. The CDR3 spans 13 residues.